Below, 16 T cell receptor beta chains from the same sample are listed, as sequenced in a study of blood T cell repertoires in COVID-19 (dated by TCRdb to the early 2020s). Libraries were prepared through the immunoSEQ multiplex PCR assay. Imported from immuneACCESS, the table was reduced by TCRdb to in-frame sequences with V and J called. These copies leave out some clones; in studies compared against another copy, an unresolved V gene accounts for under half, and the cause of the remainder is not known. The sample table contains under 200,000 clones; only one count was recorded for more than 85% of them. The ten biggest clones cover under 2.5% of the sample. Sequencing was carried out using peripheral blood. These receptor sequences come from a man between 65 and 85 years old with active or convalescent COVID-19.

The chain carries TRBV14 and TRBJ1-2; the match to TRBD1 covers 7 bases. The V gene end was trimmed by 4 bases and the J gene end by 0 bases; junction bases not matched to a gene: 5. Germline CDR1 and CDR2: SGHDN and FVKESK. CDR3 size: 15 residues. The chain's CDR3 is CASSRRQGPNYGYTF. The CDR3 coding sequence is TGTGCCAGCAGCCGTAGACAGGGCCCTAACTATGGCTACACCTTC.

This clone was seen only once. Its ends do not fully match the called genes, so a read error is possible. Written as DNA, the CDR3 is TGTGCTAGCAACCCGGGACTATTAGATACGCAGTATTTT. Protein product: CASNPGLLDTQYF. The chain couples TRBV28 to TRBJ2-3, with 7 bases aligning to TRBD2. The CDR3 runs to 13 residues. Germline-derived CDR1 and CDR2 are MDHEN and SYDVKM.

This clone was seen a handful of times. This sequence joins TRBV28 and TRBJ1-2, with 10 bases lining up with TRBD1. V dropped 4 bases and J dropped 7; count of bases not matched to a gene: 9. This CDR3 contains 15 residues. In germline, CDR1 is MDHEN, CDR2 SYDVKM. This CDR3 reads CASSSIPGTGVGYTF. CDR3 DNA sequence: TGTGCCAGCAGTTCAATACCCGGGACAGGGGTTGGCTACACCTTC.

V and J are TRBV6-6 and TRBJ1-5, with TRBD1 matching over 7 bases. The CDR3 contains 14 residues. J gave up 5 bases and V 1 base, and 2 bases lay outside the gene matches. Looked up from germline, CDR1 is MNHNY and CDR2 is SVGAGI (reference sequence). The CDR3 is CASSYFTGDQPQHF. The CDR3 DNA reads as TGTGCCAGCAGTTACTTTACAGGGGATCAGCCCCAGCATTTT.

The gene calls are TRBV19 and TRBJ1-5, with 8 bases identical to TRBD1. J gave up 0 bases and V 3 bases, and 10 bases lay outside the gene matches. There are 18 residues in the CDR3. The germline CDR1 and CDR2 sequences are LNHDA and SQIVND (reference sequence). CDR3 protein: CASSISRGRRDSNQPQHF. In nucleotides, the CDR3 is TGTGCCAGTAGTATCTCCAGGGGGCGAAGGGATAGCAATCAGCCCCAGCATTTT.

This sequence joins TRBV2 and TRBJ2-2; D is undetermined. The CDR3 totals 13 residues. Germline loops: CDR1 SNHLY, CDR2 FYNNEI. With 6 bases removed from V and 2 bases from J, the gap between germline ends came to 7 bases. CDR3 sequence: CASRTENTGELFF. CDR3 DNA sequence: TGTGCCAGCAGAACTGAAAACACCGGGGAGCTGTTTTTT.

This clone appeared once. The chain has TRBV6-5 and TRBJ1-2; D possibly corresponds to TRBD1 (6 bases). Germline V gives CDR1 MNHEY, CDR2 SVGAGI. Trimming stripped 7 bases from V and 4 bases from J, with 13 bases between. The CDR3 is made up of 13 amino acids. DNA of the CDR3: TGTGCCAGCACCTCGGGGGGGCTCTATGGCTACACCTTC. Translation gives CASTSGGLYGYTF.

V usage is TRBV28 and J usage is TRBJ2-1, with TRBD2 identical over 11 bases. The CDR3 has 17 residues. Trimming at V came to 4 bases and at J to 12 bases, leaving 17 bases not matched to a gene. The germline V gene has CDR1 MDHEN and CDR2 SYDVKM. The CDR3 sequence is CASSWGGGGTSGSRQFF. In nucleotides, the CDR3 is TGTGCCAGCAGTTGGGGCGGGGGAGGGACTAGCGGCTCTCGGCAGTTCTTC.

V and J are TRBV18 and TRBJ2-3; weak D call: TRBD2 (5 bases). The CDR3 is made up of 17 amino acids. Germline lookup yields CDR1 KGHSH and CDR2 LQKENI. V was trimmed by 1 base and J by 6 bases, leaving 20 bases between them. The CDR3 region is CASSPLAPGGPRDTQYF. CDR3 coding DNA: TGTGCCAGCTCACCACTTGCCCCCGGCGGGCCCCGCGATACGCAGTATTTT.

CDR3 in DNA: TGTGCCAGCTCACCGGGCGGGGGGGCCTACGAGCAGTACTTC. Amino acids: CASSPGGGAYEQYF. V usage is TRBV18 and J usage is TRBJ2-7; 9 positions agree with TRBD2. The CDR3 is 14 residues long. Germline V lookup: CDR1 KGHSH, CDR2 LQKENI. Germline trimming cut 3 bases from V and 2 bases from J; bases unmatched to any gene: 2.

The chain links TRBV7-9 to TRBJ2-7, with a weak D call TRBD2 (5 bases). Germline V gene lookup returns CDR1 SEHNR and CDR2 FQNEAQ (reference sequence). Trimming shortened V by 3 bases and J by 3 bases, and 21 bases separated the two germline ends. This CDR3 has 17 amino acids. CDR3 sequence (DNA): TGTGCCAGCAGCTTTCATCGGGCGATTGAGGGAAACTACGAGCAGTACTTC. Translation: CASSFHRAIEGNYEQYF.

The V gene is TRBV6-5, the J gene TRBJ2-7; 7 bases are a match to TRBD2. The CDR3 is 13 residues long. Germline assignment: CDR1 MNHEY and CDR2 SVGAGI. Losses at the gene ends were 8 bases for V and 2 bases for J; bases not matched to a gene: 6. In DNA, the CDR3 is TGTGCCAGCTCTAGCGGAGGAACCTACGAGCAGTACTTC. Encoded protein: CASSSGGTYEQYF.

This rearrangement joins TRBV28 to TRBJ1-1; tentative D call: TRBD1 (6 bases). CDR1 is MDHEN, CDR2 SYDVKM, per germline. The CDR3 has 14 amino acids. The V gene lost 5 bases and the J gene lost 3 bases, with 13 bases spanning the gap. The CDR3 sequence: CASSLQGRDTEAFF. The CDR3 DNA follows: TGTGCCAGCAGTCTACAGGGTAGGGACACTGAAGCTTTCTTT.

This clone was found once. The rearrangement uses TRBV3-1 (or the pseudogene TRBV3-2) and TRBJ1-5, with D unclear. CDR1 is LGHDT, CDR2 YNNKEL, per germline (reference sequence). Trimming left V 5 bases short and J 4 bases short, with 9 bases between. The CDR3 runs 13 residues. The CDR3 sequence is CASSRSGNQPQHF. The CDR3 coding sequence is TGTGCCAGCAGCAGAAGCGGAAATCAGCCCCAGCATTTT.

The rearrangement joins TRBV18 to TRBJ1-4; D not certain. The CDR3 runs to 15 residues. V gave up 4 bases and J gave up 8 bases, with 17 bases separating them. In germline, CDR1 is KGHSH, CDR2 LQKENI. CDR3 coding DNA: TGTGCCAGCTCACAGGGAGAGATGGTTTTAGAAAAACTGTTTTTT. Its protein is CASSQGEMVLEKLFF.

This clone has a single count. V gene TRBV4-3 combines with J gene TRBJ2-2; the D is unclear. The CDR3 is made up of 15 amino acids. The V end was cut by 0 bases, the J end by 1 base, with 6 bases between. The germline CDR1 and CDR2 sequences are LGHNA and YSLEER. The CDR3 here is CASSQDPQNTGELFF. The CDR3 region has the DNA TGCGCCAGCAGCCAAGATCCCCAGAACACCGGGGAGCTGTTTTTT.